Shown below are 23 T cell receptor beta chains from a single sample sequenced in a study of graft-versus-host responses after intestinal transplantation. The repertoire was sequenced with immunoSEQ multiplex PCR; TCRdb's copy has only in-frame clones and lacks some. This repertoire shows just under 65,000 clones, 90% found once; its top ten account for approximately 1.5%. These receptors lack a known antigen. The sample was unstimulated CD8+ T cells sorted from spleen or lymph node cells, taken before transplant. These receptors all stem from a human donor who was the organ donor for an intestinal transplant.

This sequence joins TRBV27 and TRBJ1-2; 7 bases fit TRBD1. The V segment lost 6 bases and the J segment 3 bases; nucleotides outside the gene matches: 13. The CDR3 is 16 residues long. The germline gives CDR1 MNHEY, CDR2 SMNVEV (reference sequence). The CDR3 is CASRDSGGSSYYGYTF. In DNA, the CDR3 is TGTGCCAGCAGGGACTCAGGGGGTAGCTCCTACTATGGCTACACCTTC.

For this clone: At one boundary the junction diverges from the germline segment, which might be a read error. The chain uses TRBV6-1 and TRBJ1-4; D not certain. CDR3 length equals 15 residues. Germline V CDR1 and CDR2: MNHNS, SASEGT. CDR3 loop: CASREVRVSNEKLFF. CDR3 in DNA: TGTGCCAGCAGGGAAGTCCGGGTGTCTAATGAAAAACTGTTTTTT.

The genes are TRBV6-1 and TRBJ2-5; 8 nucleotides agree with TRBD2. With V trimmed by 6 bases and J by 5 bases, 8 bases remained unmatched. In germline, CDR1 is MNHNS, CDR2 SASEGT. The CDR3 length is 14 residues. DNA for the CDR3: TGTGCCAGCAGGCGGGGGGTTGAGGGGGAGACCCAGTACTTC. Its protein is CASRRGVEGETQYF.

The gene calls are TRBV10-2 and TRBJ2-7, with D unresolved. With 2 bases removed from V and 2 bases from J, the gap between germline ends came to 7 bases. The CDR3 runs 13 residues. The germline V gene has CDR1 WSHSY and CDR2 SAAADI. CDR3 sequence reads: CASSEVEAYEQYF. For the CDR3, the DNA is TGCGCCAGCAGTGAGGTCGAGGCCTACGAGCAGTACTTC.

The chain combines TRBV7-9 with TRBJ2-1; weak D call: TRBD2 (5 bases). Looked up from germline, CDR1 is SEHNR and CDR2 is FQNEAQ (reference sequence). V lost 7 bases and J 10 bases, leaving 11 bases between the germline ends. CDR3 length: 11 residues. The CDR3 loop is CASKPLAEQFF. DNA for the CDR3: TGTGCCAGCAAGCCGCTAGCAGAGCAGTTCTTC. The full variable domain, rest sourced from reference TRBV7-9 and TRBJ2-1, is DTGVSQNPRHKITKRGQNVTFRCDPISEHNRLYWYRQTLGQGPEFLTYFQNEAQLEKSRLLSDRFSAERPKGSFSTLEIQRTEQGDSAMYLCASKPLAEQFFGPGTRLTVL.

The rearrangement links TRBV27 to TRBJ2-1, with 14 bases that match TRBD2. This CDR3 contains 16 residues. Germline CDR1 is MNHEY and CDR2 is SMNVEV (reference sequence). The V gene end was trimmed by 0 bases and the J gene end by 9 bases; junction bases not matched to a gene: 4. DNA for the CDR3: TGTGCCAGCAGTTTATCGGGGGGACTAGCGGGAGTTGAGCAGTTCTTC. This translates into CASSLSGGLAGVEQFF.

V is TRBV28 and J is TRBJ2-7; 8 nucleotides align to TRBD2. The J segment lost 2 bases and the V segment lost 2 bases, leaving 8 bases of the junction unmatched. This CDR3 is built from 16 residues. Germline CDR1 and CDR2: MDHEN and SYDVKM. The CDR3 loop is CASSLVPGGGTYEQYF. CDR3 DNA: TGTGCCAGCAGTTTAGTTCCCGGGGGGGGAACCTACGAGCAGTACTTC.

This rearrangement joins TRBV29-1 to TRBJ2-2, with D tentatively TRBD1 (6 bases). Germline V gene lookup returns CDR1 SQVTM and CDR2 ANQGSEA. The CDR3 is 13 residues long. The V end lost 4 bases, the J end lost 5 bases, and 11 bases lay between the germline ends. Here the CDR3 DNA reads TGCAGCGTTGTACAGGGCGGGACCGGGGAGCTGTTTTTT. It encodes CSVVQGGTGELFF.

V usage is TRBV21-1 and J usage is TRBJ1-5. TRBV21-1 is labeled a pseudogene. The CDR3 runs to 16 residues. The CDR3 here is CASSKGGLRRNQPQHF. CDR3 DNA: TGTGCCAGCAGCAAAGGTGGTTTGCGTCGTAATCAGCCCCAGCATTTT.

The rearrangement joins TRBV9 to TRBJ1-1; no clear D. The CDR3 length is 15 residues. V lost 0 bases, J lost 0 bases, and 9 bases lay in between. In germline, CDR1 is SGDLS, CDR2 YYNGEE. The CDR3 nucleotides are TGTGCCAGCAGCGTAGGTCGACAAATGAACACTGAAGCTTTCTTT. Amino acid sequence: CASSVGRQMNTEAFF.

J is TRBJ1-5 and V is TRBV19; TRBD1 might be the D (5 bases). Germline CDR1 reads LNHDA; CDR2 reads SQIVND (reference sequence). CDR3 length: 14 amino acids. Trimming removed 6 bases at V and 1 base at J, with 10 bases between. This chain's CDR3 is CASRLGGSNQPQHF. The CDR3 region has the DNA TGTGCCAGTAGATTGGGGGGAAGCAATCAGCCCCAGCATTTT.

CDR3 loop: CAISDRGLADTQYF. Here the CDR3 DNA reads TGTGCCATCAGTGACCGAGGGCTAGCAGATACGCAGTATTTT. The chain combines TRBV10-3 with TRBJ2-3, with D perhaps matching TRBD2 (5 bases). V lost 3 bases and J lost 4, with 11 bases in between. The CDR3 is 14 amino acids. Germline V gives CDR1 ENHRY, CDR2 SYGVKD.

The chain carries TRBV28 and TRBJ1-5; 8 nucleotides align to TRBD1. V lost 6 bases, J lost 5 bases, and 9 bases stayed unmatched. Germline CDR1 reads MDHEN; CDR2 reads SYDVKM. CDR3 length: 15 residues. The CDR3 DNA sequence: TGTGCCAGCAGCCGACAGGGGCCCCCGCATCAGCCCCAGCATTTT. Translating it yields CASSRQGPPHQPQHF.

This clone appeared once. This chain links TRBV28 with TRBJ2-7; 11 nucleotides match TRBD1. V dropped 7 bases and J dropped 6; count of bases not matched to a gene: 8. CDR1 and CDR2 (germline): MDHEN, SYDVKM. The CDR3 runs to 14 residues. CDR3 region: CASNPRDRGFEQYF. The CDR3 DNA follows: TGTGCCAGCAATCCCCGGGACAGGGGGTTCGAGCAGTACTTC. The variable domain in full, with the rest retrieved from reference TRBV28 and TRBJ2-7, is DVKVTQSSRYLVKRTGEKVFLECVQDMDHENMFWYRQDPGLGLRLIYFSYDVKMKEKGDIPEGYSVSREKKERFSLILESASTNQTSMYLCASNPRDRGFEQYFGPGTRLTVT.

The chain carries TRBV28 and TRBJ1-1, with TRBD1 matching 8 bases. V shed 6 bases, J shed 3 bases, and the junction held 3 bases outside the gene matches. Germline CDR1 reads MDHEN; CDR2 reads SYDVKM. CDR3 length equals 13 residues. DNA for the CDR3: TGTGCCAGCAGGGACAGGGTCGACACTGAAGCTTTCTTT. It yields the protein CASRDRVDTEAFF. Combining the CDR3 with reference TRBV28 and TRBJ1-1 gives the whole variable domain DVKVTQSSRYLVKRTGEKVFLECVQDMDHENMFWYRQDPGLGLRLIYFSYDVKMKEKGDIPEGYSVSREKKERFSLILESASTNQTSMYLCASRDRVDTEAFFGQGTRLTVV.

The CDR3 DNA reads as TGTGCCAGCAGCGTTAGCCAGGGGGGCCATACGCAGTATTTT. It yields the protein CASSVSQGGHTQYF. This sequence joins TRBV9 and TRBJ2-3; weak D call: TRBD1 (7 bases). V was clipped by 2 bases and J by 7 bases, with 14 bases between them. The V gene's germline CDR1 is SGDLS and CDR2 YYNGEE. The CDR3 is 14 amino acids. Looking up the rest from reference TRBV9 and TRBJ2-3 gives the full variable domain: DSGVTQTPKHLITATGQRVTLRCSPRSGDLSVYWYQQSLDQGLQFLIQYYNGEERAKGNILERFSAQQFPDLHSELNLSSLELGDSALYFCASSVSQGGHTQYFGPGTRLTVL.

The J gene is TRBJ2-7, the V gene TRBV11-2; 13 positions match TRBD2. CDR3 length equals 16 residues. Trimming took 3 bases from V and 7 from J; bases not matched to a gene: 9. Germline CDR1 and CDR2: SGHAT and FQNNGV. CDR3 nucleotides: TGTGCCAGCAGCTTCACTAGCGGGAGGGCGTTCGGGGAGCAGTACTTC. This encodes CASSFTSGRAFGEQYF.

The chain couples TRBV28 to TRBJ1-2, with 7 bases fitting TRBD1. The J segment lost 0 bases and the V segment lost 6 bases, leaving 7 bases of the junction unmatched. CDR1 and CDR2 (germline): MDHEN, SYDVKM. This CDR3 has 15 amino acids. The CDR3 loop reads CASRLGTATNYGYTF. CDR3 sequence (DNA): TGTGCCAGCAGACTTGGGACAGCTACTAACTATGGCTACACCTTC.

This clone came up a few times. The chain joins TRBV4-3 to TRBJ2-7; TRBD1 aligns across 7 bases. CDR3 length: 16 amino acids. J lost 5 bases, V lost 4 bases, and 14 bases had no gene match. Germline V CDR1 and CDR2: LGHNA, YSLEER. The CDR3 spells CASSPGQVPLWDEQYF. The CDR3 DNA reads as TGCGCCAGCAGCCCCGGACAGGTGCCTCTCTGGGACGAGCAGTACTTC.

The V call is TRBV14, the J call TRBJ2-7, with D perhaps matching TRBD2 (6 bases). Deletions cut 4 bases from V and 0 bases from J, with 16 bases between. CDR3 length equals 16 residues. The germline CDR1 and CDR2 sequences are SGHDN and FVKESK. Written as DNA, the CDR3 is TGTGCCAGCAGCCCCTCCGGGACTTATAGCTCCTACGAGCAGTACTTC. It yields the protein CASSPSGTYSSYEQYF.

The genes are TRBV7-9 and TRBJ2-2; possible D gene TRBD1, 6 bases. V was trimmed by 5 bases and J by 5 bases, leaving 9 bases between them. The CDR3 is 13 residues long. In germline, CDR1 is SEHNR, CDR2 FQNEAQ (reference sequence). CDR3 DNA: TGTGCCAGCAGCCTCAGGGGAACCGGGGAGCTGTTTTTT. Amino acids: CASSLRGTGELFF.

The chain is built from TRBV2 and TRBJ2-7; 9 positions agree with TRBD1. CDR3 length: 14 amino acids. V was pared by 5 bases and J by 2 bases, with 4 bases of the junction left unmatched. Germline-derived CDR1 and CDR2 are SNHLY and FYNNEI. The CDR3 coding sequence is TGTGCCAGCAGTCCGGGACAGGGCCCCTACGAGCAGTACTTC. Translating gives CASSPGQGPYEQYF.

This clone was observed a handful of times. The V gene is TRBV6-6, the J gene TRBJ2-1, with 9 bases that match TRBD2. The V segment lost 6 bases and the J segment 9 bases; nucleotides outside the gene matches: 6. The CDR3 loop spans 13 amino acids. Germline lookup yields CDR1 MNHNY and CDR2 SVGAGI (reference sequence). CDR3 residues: CASSTTSGGEQFF. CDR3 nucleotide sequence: TGTGCCAGCAGCACGACTAGCGGCGGTGAGCAGTTCTTC.